These 19 T cell receptor beta chains share one sample of origin, sequenced in a study of blood T cells in healthy people across ages. Using a J-beta primer mix together with a sample-barcoded 5' primer, a second PCR was run for roughly 6 to 12 cycles. TCRdb redid the calling of the 5' RACE reads with MiXCR, one entry per CDR3 protein. The sample includes some 860,000 distinct CDR3 sequences, around 50% of them seen just once. Sequenced sample: blood. These receptors originate from a man aged 35-49 years in good health.

The rearrangement joins TRBV6-1 to TRBJ2-5; a weak D match, TRBD2 (7 bases). With 7 bases removed from V and 11 bases from J, the gap between germline ends came to 20 bases. CDR3 length equals 13 residues. Germline loops: CDR1 MNHNS, CDR2 SASEGT. Here the CDR3 reads CASTAAGAREQYF. CDR3 coding DNA: TGTGCCAGCACCGCTGCGGGGGCGCGTGAGCAGTACTTC.

The chain combines TRBV28 with TRBJ2-1, with D maybe TRBD1 (5 bases). Trimming took off 10 bases at V and 1 base at J, with 14 bases between the two ends. CDR1 is MDHEN and CDR2 is SYDVKM in the germline V gene. CDR3 size: 14 residues. The CDR3 DNA reads TGTGCCACTCTAACAGGTTATTCCTACAATGAGCAGTTCTTC. This gives the protein CATLTGYSYNEQFF.

J is TRBJ2-1 and V is TRBV24-1, with TRBD1 identical over 7 bases. CDR1 and CDR2 (germline): KGHDR, SFDVKD. The CDR3 is 15 residues long. The ends lost 3 bases at V and 5 bases at J; junction bases unmatched: 6. The CDR3 sequence: CATSDPAGTDNEQFF. The CDR3 nucleotides are TGTGCCACCAGTGATCCGGCCGGGACAGACAATGAGCAGTTCTTC.

The rearrangement uses TRBV6-5 and TRBJ2-4; tentative D call: TRBD2 (6 bases). Judging by the DNA end, TRBJ2-5 fits better; the J call may be wrong. The CDR3 is 13 residues long. The germline V gene has CDR1 MNHEY and CDR2 SVGAGI. CDR3 nucleotide sequence: TGTGCCAGCGGGAACCAAGCGGGAGAGACCCAGTACTTC. It is translated as CASGNQAGETQYF.

The V gene is TRBV27, the J gene TRBJ2-5; TRBD2 is a possible D gene (6 bases). The J call may be mistaken, given a closer DNA end match to TRBJ2-7. The CDR3 extends over 15 amino acids. Germline V gene sequence: CDR1 MNHEY, CDR2 SMNVEV (reference sequence). The CDR3 sequence: CASSPLLAQTYEQYF. DNA for the CDR3: TGTGCCAGCAGTCCGCTCCTAGCGCAGACCTACGAGCAGTACTTC.

With regard to this clonotype: In this CDR3 the conserved last residue, phenylalanine or tryptophan, is missing, so a read error is likely. The chain carries TRBV4-1 and TRBJ2-7, with D perhaps given as TRBD1 or TRBD2 (6 bases each). Germline CDR1 reads MGHRA; CDR2 reads YSYEKL. The CDR3 is 13 amino acids. CDR3 in DNA: TGCGCCAGTAGCCAAGGGGGACTTGGCGAGCAGTACTTA. Translating gives CASSQGGLGEQYL.

The genes are TRBV6-2 or TRBV6-3 and TRBJ2-3, with D perhaps matching TRBD1 (5 bases). Germline V gene data show CDR1 as MNHEY and CDR2 as SVGEGT. The CDR3 length is 14 residues. Trimming took off 3 bases at V and 4 bases at J, with 11 bases between the two ends. CDR3 coding DNA: TGTGCCAGCAGTTATGTTCAGGGCGCAGATACGCAGTATTTT. Its protein product is CASSYVQGADTQYF.

The chain uses TRBV20-1 and TRBJ1-1, with 8 bases that match TRBD1. Germline-derived CDR1 and CDR2 are DFQATT and SNEGSKA (reference sequence). After removal of 3 bases from V and 10 bases from J, the junction contained 7 bases not matched to a gene. The CDR3 totals 12 residues. This CDR3 is CSASPGGFSAFF. CDR3 DNA: TGCAGTGCTAGTCCAGGGGGCTTTTCAGCTTTCTTT.

The chain has TRBV12-3 or TRBV12-4 and TRBJ1-4, with D maybe TRBD1 (6 bases). Trimming left V 5 bases short and J 6 bases short, with 16 bases between. This CDR3 spans 15 amino acids. In DNA form, the CDR3 reads TGTGCCAGCAGTCCACACAGGGTAGCGTATGAAAAACTGTTTTTT. Residues: CASSPHRVAYEKLFF.

A few counts support this clonotype. This chain connects TRBV4-2 to TRBJ2-1; 10 bases match TRBD2. This CDR3 contains 16 residues. Germline-derived CDR1 and CDR2 are LGHNA and YNFKEQ. V was pared by 4 bases and J by 6 bases, with 9 bases of the junction left unmatched. As DNA, the CDR3 is TGTGCCAGCAGCCCCAGAGTGGGACTAGCGCTCAATGAGCAGTTCTTC. Its protein product is CASSPRVGLALNEQFF.

The V gene is TRBV7-2, the J gene TRBJ2-3, with 12 nucleotides matching TRBD2. The V gene's germline CDR1 is SGHTA and CDR2 FQGNSA. This CDR3 is 16 amino acids long. Trimming removed 6 bases from V and 2 bases from J; junction bases left unmatched: 6. CDR3 sequence reads: CASSTGLAGLTDTQYF. CDR3 sequence (DNA): TGTGCCAGCAGTACAGGACTAGCGGGGCTCACAGATACGCAGTATTTT.

The chain combines TRBV6-5 with TRBJ2-7; maybe TRBD1 (6 bases). V lost 5 bases and J lost 4, with 12 bases in between. Germline V lookup: CDR1 MNHEY, CDR2 SVGAGI. The CDR3 has 13 amino acids. The CDR3 DNA is TGTGCCAGCAGTGGTACAGGGAAATACGAGCAGTACTTC. This sequence encodes CASSGTGKYEQYF.

V and J are TRBV2 and TRBJ2-6; D might be TRBD1 (6 bases). The V gene lost 4 bases and the J gene lost 0 bases, with 16 bases spanning the gap. Germline loops: CDR1 SNHLY, CDR2 FYNNEI. The length of the CDR3 is 18 residues. DNA of the CDR3: TGTGCCAGCAGTGCGGATGGGACATCACACTCTGGGGCCAACGTCCTGACTTTC. This translates into CASSADGTSHSGANVLTF.

The gene calls are TRBV14 and TRBJ1-1, with D possibly matching TRBD1 (6 bases). Germline CDR1 reads SGHDN; CDR2 reads FVKESK. The CDR3 is made up of 14 amino acids. Trimming took off 8 bases at V and 1 base at J, with 14 bases between the two ends. The chain's CDR3 is CASLPTGWNTEAFF. CDR3 nucleotide sequence: TGTGCCAGCCTCCCAACAGGGTGGAACACTGAAGCTTTCTTT.

This clonotype was found a few times. The chain joins TRBV27 to TRBJ2-5; 10 bases match TRBD1. The length of the CDR3 is 16 residues. The germline V gene encodes CDR1 MNHEY and CDR2 SMNVEV (reference sequence). The trim removed 6 bases at V and 0 bases at J, leaving 7 bases unmatched. CDR3 coding DNA: TGTGCCAGCAGCTTAGGGACAGGGGACTACCAAGAGACCCAGTACTTC. Its protein product is CASSLGTGDYQETQYF.

Comment on this clonotype: One end of the junction does not line up with germline, which may come from a read error. The chain has TRBV10-3 and TRBJ2-7; D is tentatively TRBD1 or TRBD2 (5 bases each). CDR3 length: 14 amino acids. The germline V gene has CDR1 ENHRY and CDR2 SYGVKD. Here the CDR3 DNA reads TGTGCCACCTCCCGGGACCCCTCCTCCCACGAGCAGTACTTC. Residues: CATSRDPSSHEQYF.

This clonotype showed up just a few times. The chain employs TRBV5-1 and TRBJ2-7; TRBD2 is a possible D gene (5 bases). V gave up 5 bases and J gave up 3 bases, with 9 bases separating them. The CDR3 totals 12 residues. In germline, CDR1 is SGHRS, CDR2 YFSETQ. CDR3 protein: CASREEHYEQYF. The CDR3 coding sequence is TGCGCCAGCAGGGAGGAACACTACGAGCAGTACTTC.

This clonotype was seen a few times. The V gene is TRBV13, the J gene TRBJ2-1; D perhaps matches TRBD2 (6 bases). This CDR3 region has 12 residues. Trimming took off 4 bases at V and 5 bases at J, with 6 bases between the two ends. CDR1 and CDR2 (germline): PRHDT, FYEKMQ (reference sequence). The CDR3 DNA sequence: TGTGCCAGCAGCTCGGGGGACAATGAGCAGTTCTTC. Residues: CASSSGDNEQFF.

This clonotype was counted once. The chain combines TRBV7-6 with TRBJ2-3; possibly TRBD2 for D (6 bases). The CDR3 covers 17 residues. Germline CDR1 and CDR2: SGHVS and FNYEAQ. V lost 5 bases and J lost 0, with 18 bases in between. The CDR3 nucleotides are TGTGCCAGCAGCCCCCTAGGAGGGCCACAGAGCACAGATACGCAGTATTTT. Residues: CASSPLGGPQSTDTQYF.